This T cell receptor (beta chain) emerged from a study of OX40 agonist ivuxolimab in advanced cancers. Study context: Earlier anti-PD-1, anti-PD-L1 or anti-CTLA-4 therapy was permitted; less than 50% had received some. Study-level points and caveats: It was also the case that some nonresponders had low normalized T-cell clonal expansion. Among T cells, CD8+ cells averaged more expanded clones than CD4+ cells.

CDR1 SGHTA and CDR2 FQGTGA come from the germline V gene. This CDR3 contains 13 residues. Trimming took 4 bases from V and 2 from J, leaving 7 bases between them. The repertoire was sequenced with immunoSEQ multiplex PCR; TCRdb's copy has only in-frame clones and lacks some. Altogether more than 70,000 clones are present, 80% to 90% being singletons, with the ten largest covering roughly 2.1%. The sample holds one count of this clone. The antigen is not known. This sequence joins TRBV7-3 and TRBJ2-3; D is unclear. The sequence came from an adult with an advanced solid tumor such as melanoma, head and neck, liver or kidney cancer. The source was CD4+ or CD8+ T cells sorted from blood, collected in a trial of the OX40 agonist ivuxolimab. DNA of the CDR3: TGTGCCAGCAGCTCCCCAAACACAGATACGCAGTATTTT. Translating it yields CASSSPNTDTQYF.